This T cell receptor beta chain stems from a study of T cells in Graves' hyperthyroidism and ophthalmopathy. The CDR3 contains 14 residues. Germline V gene data show CDR1 as LNHDA and CDR2 as SQIVND (reference sequence). V lost 5 bases to trimming and J lost 4 bases, with 12 bases between them. This clonotype was detected only a few times. RNA transcripts were the template for amplifying TCR beta CDR3 regions. With the HTBI primer set, the TCR CDR3 went through a first round of RT-PCR. In TCRdb, the multiplex PCR reads were re-called with MiXCR into one record per CDR3 protein. Of 300,000 to 450,000 distinct CDR3 sequences listed, around 14% are singletons. Calling Graves' hyperthyroidism stable meant ophthalmopathy did not progress within 18 months. Uncontrolled infection, other autoimmune disease, pregnancy or lactation led to exclusion.

This receptor was obtained from a woman between 55 and 75 years old with Graves' hyperthyroidism. This rearrangement joins TRBV19 to TRBJ1-5; unclear D gene. The sequencing sample was made of blood. This chain's CDR3 is CASSRGIGNQPQHF. The CDR3 bases are TGTGCCAGTAGTCGGGGTATAGGGAATCAGCCCCAGCATTTT.